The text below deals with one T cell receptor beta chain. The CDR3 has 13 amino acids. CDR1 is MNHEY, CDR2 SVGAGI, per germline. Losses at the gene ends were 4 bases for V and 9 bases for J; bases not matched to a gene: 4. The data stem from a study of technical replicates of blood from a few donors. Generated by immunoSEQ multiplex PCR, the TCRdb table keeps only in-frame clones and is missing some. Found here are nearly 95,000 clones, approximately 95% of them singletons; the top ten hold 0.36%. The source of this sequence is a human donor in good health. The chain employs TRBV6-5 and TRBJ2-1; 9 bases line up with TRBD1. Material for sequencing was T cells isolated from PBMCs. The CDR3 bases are TGTGCCAGCAGTTCACAGGGGGCTAGTGAGCAGTTCTTC. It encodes CASSSQGASEQFF.